This TCR beta chain originates from a study of blood T cell repertoires in COVID-19. Study background: Sites across the United States, Italy and Spain contributed samples from acute and convalescent COVID-19. The analysed material was cDNA or gDNA that came from T cells, B-cell-depleted T cells, or PBMCs.

The germline CDR1 and CDR2 sequences are GTSNPN and SVGIG (reference sequence). The CDR3 is made up of 13 amino acids. V was cut by 1 base and J by 5 bases, with 11 bases left in between. In the source study's methods: Scientists estimated how many nucleated cells there were by amplifying reference gene primers. Assay used: immunoSEQ multiplex PCR; TCRdb lists only in-frame clones, some missing. The D gene and trimming were derived from the DNA, and the V and J assignments and clone size from that table. The table includes about 250,000 clones, around 90% detected once. The receptor comes from a man aged 18-30 years with active or convalescent COVID-19. This rearrangement joins TRBV30 to TRBJ1-2; D perhaps matches TRBD1 (6 bases). Sequenced material: peripheral blood. As DNA, the CDR3 is TGTGCCTGGAGTGCGCTCCAGGGGTATGGCTACACCTTC. This codes for CAWSALQGYGYTF.